This passage covers 22 T cell receptor beta chains from one sample sequenced in a study of CD8+ T cells in alopecia areata. Sequencing used cDNA as its template, made by extracting RNA and reverse transcribing it. Assay: immunoSEQ multiplex PCR; the TCRdb copy retains only in-frame clones and omits some. Of about 160,000 clones in the sample, roughly 65% were seen once. Treatment noted: oral pan-JAK inhibitor, 5-10 mg twice daily. This specimen consisted of CD4+ T cells sorted from blood, obtained at week 4, from a patient treated with tofacitinib. These receptors all stem from a human donor with alopecia areata.

V is TRBV4-1 and J is TRBJ2-7; D call uncertain. The germline CDR1 and CDR2 sequences are MGHRA and YSYEKL. V lost 0 bases and J lost 0, with 15 bases in between. The length of the CDR3 is 17 residues. CDR3: CASSQDWGRAGSYEQYF. Written as DNA, the CDR3 is TGCGCCAGCAGCCAAGATTGGGGAAGGGCAGGCTCCTACGAGCAGTACTTC.

In its sample, this clone was seen a few times. This chain joins TRBV5-6 and TRBJ2-1; D may be TRBD2 (6 bases). This CDR3 has 15 amino acids. Germline values: CDR1 SGHDT, CDR2 YYEEEE. With 2 bases removed from V and 5 bases from J, the gap between germline ends came to 14 bases. For the CDR3, the DNA is TGTGCCAGCAGCTTAGGGTTAGCGGTCCACAATGAGCAGTTCTTC. This encodes CASSLGLAVHNEQFF.

Turning to this clone: The sample carries other DNA sequences with the same CDR3. The V and J genes are TRBV29-1 and TRBJ1-1, with TRBD1 identical over 7 bases. Germline V gene data show CDR1 as SQVTM and CDR2 as ANQGSEA. The CDR3 is made up of 13 amino acids. The V gene end was trimmed by 5 bases and the J gene end by 0 bases; junction bases not matched to a gene: 3. The CDR3 spells CSVQTGMNTEAFF. Written as DNA, the CDR3 is TGCAGCGTTCAGACAGGGATGAACACTGAAGCTTTCTTT.

Concerning this clone itself: Other DNA sequences within the sample encode an identical CDR3. The chain carries TRBV9 and TRBJ1-1; D not certain. The V end lost 0 bases, the J end lost 1 base, and 10 bases lay between the germline ends. Per the germline V gene, CDR1 is SGDLS and CDR2 is YYNGEE. The CDR3 totals 15 residues. The CDR3 here is CASSVGSLGNTEAFF. CDR3 nucleotide sequence: TGTGCCAGCAGCGTAGGCTCGCTCGGGAACACTGAAGCTTTCTTT.

The chain has TRBV2 and TRBJ1-3; D not certain. Germline V CDR1 and CDR2: SNHLY, FYNNEI. Trimming removed 2 bases at V and 2 bases at J, with 7 bases between. This CDR3 has 14 residues. CDR3 nucleotides: TGTGCCAGCAGTGAAAGTAGGACTGGAAACACCATATATTTT. Encoded protein: CASSESRTGNTIYF. The complete variable domain, with remaining parts taken from reference TRBV2 and TRBJ1-3, reads EPEVTQTPSHQVTQMGQEVILRCVPISNHLYFYWYRQILGQKVEFLVSFYNNEISEKSEIFDDQFSVERPDGSNFTLKIRSTKLEDSAMYFCASSESRTGNTIYFGEGSWLTVV.

The chain is built from TRBV4-2 and TRBJ2-7; TRBD1 matches at 10 bases. CDR1 is LGHNA and CDR2 is YNFKEQ in the germline V gene. The CDR3 loop spans 15 amino acids. V shed 1 base, J shed 4 bases, and the junction held 4 bases outside the gene matches. The CDR3 coding sequence is TGTGCCAGCAGCCAAGGGCTGGGACAGGGGTACGAGCAGTACTTC. Its protein is CASSQGLGQGYEQYF.

The chain combines TRBV5-1 with TRBJ2-3; D is uncertain. CDR1 SGHRS and CDR2 YFSETQ come from the germline V gene. CDR3 size: 14 residues. Trimming shortened V by 3 bases and J by 4 bases, and 12 bases separated the two germline ends. The CDR3 DNA is TGCGCCAGCAGCTCGGGCCCCCTGCCAGATACGCAGTATTTT. Amino acids: CASSSGPLPDTQYF. Full variable domain (outside the CDR3, taken from reference TRBV5-1 and TRBJ2-3): KAGVTQTPRYLIKTRGQQVTLSCSPISGHRSVSWYQQTPGQGLQFLFEYFSETQRNKGNFPGRFSGRQFSNSRSEMNVSTLELGDSALYLCASSSGPLPDTQYFGPGTRLTVL.

V and J are TRBV7-8 and TRBJ2-7; D is uncertain. Germline CDR1 and CDR2: SGHVS and FQNEAQ. Trimming cost V 0 bases and J 7 bases, with 7 bases left between them. The CDR3 contains 12 residues. CDR3 DNA sequence: TGTGCCAGCAGCTTAGCGGGGTTGGAGCAGTACTTC. Protein: CASSLAGLEQYF.

V is TRBV29-1 and J is TRBJ2-2; D may correspond to TRBD1 or TRBD2 (5 bases each). Trimming took 6 bases from V and 7 from J, leaving 18 bases between them. This CDR3 contains 14 residues. Germline V CDR1 and CDR2: SQVTM, ANQGSEA. DNA of the CDR3: TGCAGCGTCACAGGAACCGGGAAGGGCGGGGAGCTGTTTTTT. Its translation is CSVTGTGKGGELFF.

The chain carries TRBV6-5 and TRBJ1-1; TRBD1 agrees at 8 bases. Unmatched junction bases numbered 4, after V lost 0 bases and J lost 4 bases. Per germline, CDR1 MNHEY and CDR2 SVGAGI. There are 15 residues in the CDR3. Written as DNA, the CDR3 is TGTGCCAGCAGTTACTCCCAGGGGGCGAGCACTGAAGCTTTCTTT. The encoded protein is CASSYSQGASTEAFF.

This chain joins TRBV29-1 and TRBJ2-5, with 10 bases lining up with TRBD1. This CDR3 comprises 14 residues. Germline values: CDR1 SQVTM, CDR2 ANQGSEA. V shed 6 bases and J 5 bases; nucleotides not matched to a gene: 9. CDR3 sequence (DNA): TGCAGCGTGGCGGGACAGGGGCAGGGGGAGACCCAGTACTTC. Its translation is CSVAGQGQGETQYF.

This clone showed up just a few times. V is TRBV15 and J is TRBJ2-2; maybe TRBD1 (5 bases). Germline V CDR1 and CDR2: LNHNV, YYDKDF (reference sequence). The CDR3 loop spans 13 amino acids. V lost 5 bases and J lost 5, with 9 bases in between. This CDR3 reads CATSSRTTGELFF. CDR3 DNA sequence: TGTGCCACCAGCTCTCGGACAACCGGGGAGCTGTTTTTT.

This chain joins TRBV9 and TRBJ1-5, with D hard to call. The V and J ends lost 0 bases and 6 bases respectively, with 10 bases between them. Germline V gene data show CDR1 as SGDLS and CDR2 as YYNGEE. The CDR3 extends over 14 amino acids. The CDR3 region is CASSVGGGAQPQHF. As DNA, the CDR3 is TGTGCCAGCAGCGTAGGGGGAGGAGCTCAGCCCCAGCATTTT.

This clone was observed once. As DNA, the CDR3 is TGTGCCAGCAGCCCTCGTTTGGGGGATGAAGCTTTCTTT. It encodes CASSPRLGDEAFF. The chain links TRBV9 to TRBJ1-1; a weak D match, TRBD1 (5 bases). Germline assignment: CDR1 SGDLS and CDR2 YYNGEE. The V gene lost 4 bases and the J gene lost 7 bases, with 14 bases spanning the gap. The CDR3 has 13 amino acids.

This clone has a handful of counts. This chain uses TRBV29-1 with TRBJ1-6; 7 bases are a match to TRBD1. Germline V gene sequence: CDR1 SQVTM, CDR2 ANQGSEA. CDR3 size: 14 residues. J gave up 5 bases and V 7 bases, and 8 bases lay outside the gene matches. The CDR3 coding sequence is TGCAGCGCCCGGGACAGAACTCATAATTCACCCCTCCACTTT. It yields the protein CSARDRTHNSPLHF. Full variable domain (missing parts from reference TRBV29-1 and TRBJ1-6): SAVISQKPSRDICQRGTSLTIQCQVDSQVTMMFWYRQQPGQSLTLIATANQGSEATYESGFVIDKFPISRPNLTFSTLTVSNMSPEDSSIYLCSARDRTHNSPLHFGNGTRLTVT.

The chain couples TRBV7-2 to TRBJ1-6, with D uncertain. Germline V gene lookup returns CDR1 SGHTA and CDR2 FQGNSA. CDR3 length: 15 amino acids. Trimming stripped 5 bases from V and 4 bases from J, with 12 bases between. This chain's CDR3 is CASSPGPGYNSPLHF. The CDR3 region has the DNA TGTGCCAGCAGCCCAGGTCCGGGTTATAATTCACCCCTCCACTTT.

The rearrangement links TRBV30 to TRBJ1-6; no reliable D call. CDR3 length: 14 amino acids. V gave up 1 base and J gave up 14 bases, with 18 bases separating them. Germline assignment: CDR1 GTSNPN and CDR2 SVGIG (reference sequence). This CDR3 reads CAWSGTLVERALHF. Here the CDR3 DNA reads TGTGCCTGGAGTGGGACCCTTGTTGAGAGGGCCCTCCACTTT.

The chain joins TRBV7-2 to TRBJ2-1; maybe TRBD2 (6 bases). The CDR3 length is 15 residues. V shed 3 bases and J shed 7 bases, with 16 bases lying between them. The germline CDR1 and CDR2 sequences are SGHTA and FQGNSA. In DNA form, the CDR3 reads TGTGCCAGCAGCTTGAGTGGGGGGACGTGGAATGAGCAGTTCTTC. Translation gives CASSLSGGTWNEQFF.

This clone was seen only a few times. This chain links TRBV6-1 with TRBJ2-5, with 7 positions matching TRBD1. Germline assignment: CDR1 MNHNS and CDR2 SASEGT. This CDR3 is 13 amino acids long. V lost 6 bases and J lost 5; bases outside the gene matches: 6. In nucleotides, the CDR3 is TGTGCCAGCAGATTGGACAGGCGGGAGACCCAGTACTTC. Its translation: CASRLDRRETQYF.

The chain couples TRBV30 to TRBJ1-2; TRBD1 is a possible D gene (6 bases). The V gene lost 7 bases and the J gene lost 4 bases, with 13 bases spanning the gap. This CDR3 has 12 residues. Germline-derived CDR1 and CDR2 are GTSNPN and SVGIG (reference sequence). CDR3 coding DNA: TGTGCCTCCACGACAGGTTTCTATGGCTACACCTTC. Translation gives CASTTGFYGYTF.

V and J are TRBV10-3 and TRBJ2-5, with a weak D call TRBD2 (5 bases). Between the trimmed V and J ends, which lost 4 bases and 5 bases, there was a span of 11 bases. This CDR3 is built from 13 residues. CDR1 is ENHRY and CDR2 is SYGVKD in the germline V gene. CDR3 in amino acids: CAISVGWRETQYF. For the CDR3, the DNA is TGTGCCATCAGTGTAGGCTGGAGGGAGACCCAGTACTTC.

The rearrangement uses TRBV15 and TRBJ2-2; D ambiguous. The CDR3 totals 16 residues. Germline V CDR1 and CDR2: LNHNV, YYDKDF (reference sequence). Trimming cost V 2 bases and J 3 bases, with 13 bases left between them. CDR3 nucleotides: TGTGCCACCAGCAGAAAACGGCTAGATGACACCGGGGAGCTGTTTTTT. Translated, it gives CATSRKRLDDTGELFF.